The 15 T cell receptor beta chains below all came from one sample that was sequenced in a study of T cell responses to AZD1222 COVID-19 vaccine. Clones were sequenced by immunoSEQ multiplex PCR, and TCRdb holds only the in-frame ones, with some missing. There are about 97,000 clones in the sample; around 88% occur only once, and just under 7.5% lies in the top ten. The sample here was peripheral blood, taken on day 0 of AZD1222 vaccination. The receptors were sampled from an adult in good health.

This clone was found a few times. V is TRBV5-4 and J is TRBJ2-3; 12 bases are shared with TRBD2. CDR1 is SGHNT, CDR2 YYREEE, per germline (reference sequence). The CDR3 loop spans 16 amino acids. V gave up 4 bases and J gave up 2 bases; unmatched junction bases: 5. CDR3 nucleotide sequence: TGTGCCAGCAGCATCCGACTAGCGGGGGTCACAGATACGCAGTATTTT. This translates into CASSIRLAGVTDTQYF.

The chain recombines TRBV18 with TRBJ1-4, with D tentatively TRBD1 (5 bases). This CDR3 has 15 amino acids. Trimming removed 2 bases at V and 7 bases at J, with 14 bases between. CDR1 KGHSH and CDR2 LQKENI come from the germline V gene. The CDR3, as DNA: TGTGCCAGCTCACCATACCAGGGCGCCAGTGAAAAACTGTTTTTT. This translates into CASSPYQGASEKLFF.

V usage is TRBV7-2 and J usage is TRBJ1-3; no clear D gene. The V and J ends lost 0 bases and 0 bases respectively, with 9 bases between them. Looked up from germline, CDR1 is SGHTA and CDR2 is FQGNSA. The CDR3 has 16 amino acids. For the CDR3, the DNA is TGTGCCAGCAGCTTAGCGACGTCCGGCTCTGGAAACACCATATATTTT. This codes for CASSLATSGSGNTIYF.

This rearrangement joins TRBV28 to TRBJ2-7; 7 positions agree with TRBD1. The CDR3 totals 18 residues. V dropped 4 bases and J dropped 1; count of bases not matched to a gene: 16. The germline CDR1 and CDR2 sequences are MDHEN and SYDVKM. The CDR3 DNA reads TGTGCCAGCAGTTCGATATCCTCGGACAGGCTCCGATCCTACGAGCAGTACTTC. Amino acid sequence: CASSSISSDRLRSYEQYF.

The CDR3 DNA follows: TGTGCCAGCAGCTTAGTTCCGGGGGGGTACCAAGAGACCCAGTACTTC. It codes for CASSLVPGGYQETQYF. This chain uses TRBV7-2 with TRBJ2-5; 8 nucleotides agree with TRBD2. Per the germline V gene, CDR1 is SGHTA and CDR2 is FQGNSA. V shed 1 base and J 0 bases; nucleotides not matched to a gene: 4. The length of the CDR3 is 16 residues.

This chain uses TRBV7-2 with TRBJ1-2, with D possibly being TRBD1 (6 bases). The CDR3 covers 13 residues. Trimming removed 5 bases from V and 3 bases from J, with 10 bases in between. Germline loops: CDR1 SGHTA, CDR2 FQGNSA. This chain's CDR3 is CASSPRTDYGYTF. DNA of the CDR3: TGTGCCAGCAGCCCTCGGACAGACTATGGCTACACCTTC.

The chain employs TRBV28 and TRBJ1-3, with unresolved D. V was shortened by 5 bases and J by 2 bases, with 10 bases between the two germline ends. The germline V gene encodes CDR1 MDHEN and CDR2 SYDVKM. The CDR3 extends over 14 amino acids. The CDR3 reads CASSPTNAGNTIYF. CDR3 DNA sequence: TGTGCCAGCAGTCCAACCAATGCTGGAAACACCATATATTTT.

The table lists this clone with a count of one. The genes are TRBV4-3 and TRBJ1-2, with D maybe TRBD1 (5 bases). The CDR3 is 15 amino acids. V shed 1 base and J shed 0 bases, with 9 bases lying between them. Germline CDR1 and CDR2: LGHNA and YSLEER. The CDR3: CASSQGRGANYGYTF. In DNA, the CDR3 is TGCGCCAGCAGCCAAGGGAGGGGAGCTAACTATGGCTACACCTTC.

The genes are TRBV4-1 and TRBJ1-2, with 7 bases matching TRBD1. The CDR3 runs 15 residues. Germline V lookup: CDR1 MGHRA, CDR2 YSYEKL. J lost 2 bases, V lost 4 bases, and 7 bases had no gene match. The CDR3 DNA reads TGCGCCAGCAGCCCAACCGGGACAGAAAACTATGGCTACACCTTC. As protein: CASSPTGTENYGYTF.

V usage is TRBV28 and J usage is TRBJ1-2; maybe TRBD1 (5 bases). Trimming stripped 3 bases from V and 8 bases from J, with 16 bases between. This CDR3 is 14 amino acids long. Germline-derived CDR1 and CDR2 are MDHEN and SYDVKM. The DNA for the CDR3 is TGTGCCAGCAGTTTCTCGTGGAATAGGGGCGGCTACACCTTC. Its translation is CASSFSWNRGGYTF.

This clone was found a few times. This chain connects TRBV7-9 to TRBJ1-4; TRBD1 might be the D (5 bases). Deletions cut 3 bases from V and 7 bases from J, with 12 bases between. The CDR3 spans 14 residues. Germline V CDR1 and CDR2: SEHNR, FQNEAQ (reference sequence). In DNA, the CDR3 is TGTGCCAGCAGCTTGGGCAGGGATGGTGAAAAACTGTTTTTT. Amino acid sequence: CASSLGRDGEKLFF. Full variable domain (rest looked up from reference TRBV7-9 and TRBJ1-4): DTGVSQNPRHKITKRGQNVTFRCDPISEHNRLYWYRQTLGQGPEFLTYFQNEAQLEKSRLLSDRFSAERPKGSFSTLEIQRTEQGDSAMYLCASSLGRDGEKLFFGSGTQLSVL.

The chain uses TRBV2 and TRBJ2-2, with 7 bases lining up with TRBD1. The ends lost 8 bases at V and 2 bases at J; junction bases unmatched: 8. Per the germline V gene, CDR1 is SNHLY and CDR2 is FYNNEI. The CDR3 is made up of 15 amino acids. For the CDR3, the DNA is TGTGCCAGCCAGGCCGGGACAGCTAACACCGGGGAGCTGTTTTTT. Its protein is CASQAGTANTGELFF. Complete variable domain (other parts from reference TRBV2 and TRBJ2-2): EPEVTQTPSHQVTQMGQEVILRCVPISNHLYFYWYRQILGQKVEFLVSFYNNEISEKSEIFDDQFSVERPDGSNFTLKIRSTKLEDSAMYFCASQAGTANTGELFFGEGSRLTVL.

V usage is TRBV4-3 and J usage is TRBJ1-4; the D is unclear. V shed 4 bases and J shed 7 bases, with 13 bases lying between them. The CDR3 totals 14 residues. Germline CDR1 LGHNA, CDR2 YSLEER. CDR3 sequence reads: CASSLQGSAEKLFF. CDR3 coding DNA: TGCGCCAGCAGCCTGCAAGGGTCGGCTGAAAAACTGTTTTTT.

The chain is built from TRBV7-3 and TRBJ1-1, with D uncertain. The CDR3 has 14 amino acids. Deletions cut 2 bases from V and 0 bases from J, with 7 bases between. Germline V gene lookup returns CDR1 SGHTA and CDR2 FQGTGA. The chain's CDR3 is CASSLSAMNTEAFF. The DNA of the CDR3 is TGTGCCAGCAGCTTATCTGCGATGAACACTGAAGCTTTCTTT.

The rearrangement joins TRBV7-3 to TRBJ2-7; 9 nucleotides align to TRBD2. V was pared by 5 bases and J by 3 bases, with 14 bases of the junction left unmatched. In germline, CDR1 is SGHTA, CDR2 FQGTGA. The CDR3 is made up of 17 amino acids. CDR3 loop: CASSPGLAGGKGYEQYF. CDR3 DNA: TGTGCCAGCAGCCCGGGACTAGCTGGGGGGAAGGGCTACGAGCAGTACTTC.